This TCR beta chain was documented in a study of CD8 T cells in Susac syndrome. Study-level information: When blood was drawn, the patients with Susac syndrome were therapy-naive, on corticosteroids, or on intravenous immunoglobulin alone. Regarding the study as a whole: The CD4+ T cell repertoires in Susac syndrome were not clonally expanded.

An amount of RNA that ranged from roughly 0.5 to 1 ug was reverse transcribed with random hexamers. An immunoSEQ multiplex PCR generated amplified TCR beta CDR3 products spanning 54 Vbeta and 13 Jbeta. In TCRdb, the immunoSEQ multiplex PCR reads were re-called with MiXCR into one record per CDR3 protein. The sample lists some 110,000 distinct CDR3 sequences, 96% occurring once. The CDR3 length is 14 residues. Germline loops: CDR1 GTSNPN, CDR2 SVGIG (reference sequence). V was pared by 1 base and J by 4 bases, with 12 bases between. Notes on this clonotype: Antigen specificity is unknown.

The sequence was obtained from a human donor with Susac syndrome. Sequencing was carried out using CD4+ T cells from PBMCs. The rearrangement joins TRBV30 to TRBJ2-3, with D perhaps being TRBD1 or TRBD2 (5 bases each). The CDR3 loop is CAWSGGGDADTQYF. CDR3 coding DNA: TGTGCCTGGAGTGGTGGGGGAGACGCAGATACGCAGTATTTT. The entire variable domain, with the rest obtained from reference TRBV30 and TRBJ2-3, is as follows: SQTIHQWPATLVQPVGSPLSLECTVEGTSNPNLYWYRQAAGRGLQLLFYSVGIGQISSEVPQNLSASRPQDRQFILSSKKLLLSDSGFYLCAWSGGGDADTQYFGPGTRLTVL.